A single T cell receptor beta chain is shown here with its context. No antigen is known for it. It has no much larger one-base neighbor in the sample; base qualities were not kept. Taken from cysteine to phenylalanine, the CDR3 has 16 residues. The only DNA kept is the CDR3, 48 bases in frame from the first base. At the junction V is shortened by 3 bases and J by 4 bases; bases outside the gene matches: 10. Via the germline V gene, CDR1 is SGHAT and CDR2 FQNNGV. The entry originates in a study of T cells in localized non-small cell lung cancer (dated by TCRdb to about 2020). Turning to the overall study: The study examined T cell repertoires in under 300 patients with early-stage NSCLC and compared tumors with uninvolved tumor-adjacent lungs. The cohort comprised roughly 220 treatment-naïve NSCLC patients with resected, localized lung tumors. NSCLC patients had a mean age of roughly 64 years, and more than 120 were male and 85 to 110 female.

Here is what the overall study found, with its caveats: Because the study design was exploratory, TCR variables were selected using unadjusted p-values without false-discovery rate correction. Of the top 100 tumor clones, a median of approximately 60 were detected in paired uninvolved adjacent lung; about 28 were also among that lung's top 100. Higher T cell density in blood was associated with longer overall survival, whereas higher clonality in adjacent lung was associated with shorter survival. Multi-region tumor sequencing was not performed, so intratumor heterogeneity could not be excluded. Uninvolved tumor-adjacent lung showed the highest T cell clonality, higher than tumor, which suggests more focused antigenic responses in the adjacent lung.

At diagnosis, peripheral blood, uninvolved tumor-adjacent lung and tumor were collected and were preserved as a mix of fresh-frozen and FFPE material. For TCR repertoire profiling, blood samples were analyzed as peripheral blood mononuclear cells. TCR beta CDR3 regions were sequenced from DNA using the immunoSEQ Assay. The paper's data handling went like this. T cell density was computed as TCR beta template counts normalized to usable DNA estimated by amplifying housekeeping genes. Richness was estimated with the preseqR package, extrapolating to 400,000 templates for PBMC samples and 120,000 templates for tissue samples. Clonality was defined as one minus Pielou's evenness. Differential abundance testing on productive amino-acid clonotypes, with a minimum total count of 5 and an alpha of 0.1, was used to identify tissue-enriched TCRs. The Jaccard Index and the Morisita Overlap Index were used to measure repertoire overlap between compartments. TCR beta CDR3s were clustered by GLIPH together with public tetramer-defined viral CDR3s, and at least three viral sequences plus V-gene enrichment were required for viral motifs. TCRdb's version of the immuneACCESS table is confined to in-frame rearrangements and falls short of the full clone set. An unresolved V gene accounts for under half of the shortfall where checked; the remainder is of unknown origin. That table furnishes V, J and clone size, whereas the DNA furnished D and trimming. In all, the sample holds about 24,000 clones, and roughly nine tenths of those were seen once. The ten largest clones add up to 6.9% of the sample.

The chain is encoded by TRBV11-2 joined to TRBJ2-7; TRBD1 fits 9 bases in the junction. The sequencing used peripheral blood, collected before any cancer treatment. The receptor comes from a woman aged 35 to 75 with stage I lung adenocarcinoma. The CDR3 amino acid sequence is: CASSLRGTGFLYEQYF. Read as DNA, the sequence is TGTGCCAGCAGCTTGCGTGGGACAGGGTTTTTGTACGAGCAGTACTTC.